Given below is one T cell receptor (beta chain) in context. Time point indicated: patch test 1, 2 weeks after DPC sensitization. Treatment denoted: therapeutic diphenylcyclopropenone sensitization with weekly scalp DPC. This sample is drawn from a study of human T cells and chemical hapten exposure. This CDR3 is built from 14 residues. Trimming stripped 0 bases from V and 2 bases from J, with 7 bases between. Per the germline V gene, CDR1 is SEHNR and CDR2 is FQNEAQ (reference sequence). TCRdb reanalysed the RACE reads using MiXCR and keeps one entry per CDR3 protein. The repertoire has around 100,000 distinct CDR3 sequences, more than 9.5% of them found once; the top ten carry under 4.5%.

The chain joins TRBV7-9 to TRBJ1-1; D is undetermined. This TCR was recovered from a woman aged 40 to 49 with alopecia areata. Some clones in this sample may be carry-over from other donors' samples. The sequencing here drew on whole blood, taken in connection with sensitization to the hapten diphenylcyclopropenone (DPC). The CDR3 DNA reads TGTGCCAGCAGCTTAGCGGGGAAAAACACTGAAGCTTTCTTT. Translated, it gives CASSLAGKNTEAFF.